One sample yielded the 18 T cell receptor beta chains listed below, sequenced in a study of shared clonotypes between healthy human individuals. Repertoires were generated with immunoSEQ multiplex PCR, while TCRdb's copy carries only in-frame clones and drops some. The repertoire includes roughly 2.2 million clones, just over 90% of them detected once, and 0.3% to 0.4% sits in the top ten. Sequences were obtained from naive CD4+ T cells from PBMCs. Subset meaning: CD45RA+ positively selected. These receptors were taken from a man between 18 and 35 years old in good health. Some clones in this sample may be carry-over from other donors' samples.

To note about this clone: At one boundary the junction diverges from the germline segment, which might be a read error. The chain combines TRBV7-9 with TRBJ2-7; D gene ambiguous. The CDR3 covers 13 residues. The germline V gene encodes CDR1 SEHNR and CDR2 FQNEAQ (reference sequence). The CDR3 DNA follows: TGTGCCAGCAGCTTAGGCTCCGGCCAAAGGAGAGACTTC. Encoded protein: CASSLGSGQRRDF. Full variable domain (missing parts from reference TRBV7-9 and TRBJ2-7): DTGVSQNPRHKITKRGQNVTFRCDPISEHNRLYWYRQTLGQGPEFLTYFQNEAQLEKSRLLSDRFSAERPKGSFSTLEIQRTEQGDSAMYLCASSLGSGQRRDFGPGTRLTVT.

In this sample, this clone turned up once. The rearrangement uses TRBV5-1 and TRBJ2-7; 11 bases are a match to TRBD1. The CDR3 is 15 residues long. The junction had 4 bases not matched to a gene; V was cut back by 1 base and J by 4 bases. Germline V lookup: CDR1 SGHRS, CDR2 YFSETQ. CDR3 loop: CASSLQGTGGYEQYF. The CDR3 region has the DNA TGCGCCAGCAGCTTGCAGGGGACAGGGGGTTACGAGCAGTACTTC.

Turning to this clone: One junction end does not reproduce the germline sequence, and a read error may be involved. V is TRBV18 and J is TRBJ2-2; the match to TRBD1 covers 9 bases. The CDR3 totals 15 residues. Germline CDR1 reads KGHSH; CDR2 reads LQKENI. This CDR3 reads CASSSPGQGAGELFF. CDR3 nucleotides: TGTGCCAGCTCATCACCGGGACAGGGAGCCGGGGAGCTGTTTTTT.

This rearrangement joins TRBV29-1 to TRBJ2-2; D possibly corresponds to TRBD1 (6 bases). The V gene's germline CDR1 is SQVTM and CDR2 ANQGSEA. CDR3 length: 14 amino acids. Trimming left V 5 bases short and J 2 bases short, with 12 bases between. CDR3 sequence reads: CSVPRTVNTGELFF. In DNA, the CDR3 is TGCAGCGTTCCCAGGACAGTTAACACCGGGGAGCTGTTTTTT.

The chain couples TRBV15 to TRBJ1-1, with a tentative D call TRBD1 (5 bases). The CDR3 spans 17 residues. Trimming pared 3 bases from V and 4 bases from J, leaving 21 bases between. Germline CDR1 and CDR2: LNHNV and YYDKDF (reference sequence). The CDR3 sequence: CATSSRQGHLQGTEAFF. DNA for the CDR3: TGTGCCACCAGCAGCCGACAAGGCCACCTTCAGGGCACTGAAGCTTTCTTT.

The chain employs TRBV28 and TRBJ2-7, with TRBD2 matching over 10 bases. The germline V gene has CDR1 MDHEN and CDR2 SYDVKM. This CDR3 is 15 amino acids long. The ends lost 2 bases at V and 4 bases at J; junction bases unmatched: 5. The CDR3 nucleotides are TGTGCCAGCAGTTTACTTTCGGGACTAGCGTACGAGCAGTACTTC. This translates into CASSLLSGLAYEQYF.

V usage is TRBV4-1 and J usage is TRBJ2-3; D possibly uses TRBD1 or TRBD2 (5 bases each). This CDR3 has 13 residues. Trimming took 3 bases from V and 12 from J, leaving 16 bases between them. Germline V CDR1 and CDR2: MGHRA, YSYEKL. The DNA of the CDR3 is TGCGCCAGCAGCCAGAGCCCCGGGACGGTTCAGTATTTT. Protein: CASSQSPGTVQYF.

This sequence joins TRBV2 and TRBJ1-3, with D possibly being TRBD1 (5 bases). Trimming left V 4 bases short and J 4 bases short, with 11 bases between. This CDR3 is 14 amino acids long. Germline-derived CDR1 and CDR2 are SNHLY and FYNNEI. The CDR3 sequence is CASSAAGFGNTIYF. CDR3 nucleotides: TGTGCCAGCAGTGCCGCAGGGTTCGGAAACACCATATATTTT.

This clone was picked up one time. The chain recombines TRBV5-5 with TRBJ2-7; D unclear. The CDR3 extends over 13 amino acids. V dropped 0 bases and J dropped 3 bases, with 7 bases sitting between them. The germline V gene has CDR1 SGHKS and CDR2 YYEKEE (reference sequence). DNA for the CDR3: TGTGCCAGCAGCTTGGAAGGGTACTACGAGCAGTACTTC. This gives the protein CASSLEGYYEQYF.

The gene calls are TRBV9 and TRBJ2-3, with a possible D match to TRBD2 (5 bases). Germline V gene sequence: CDR1 SGDLS, CDR2 YYNGEE. The CDR3 totals 16 residues. Trimming stripped 0 bases from V and 4 bases from J, with 15 bases between. CDR3 nucleotide sequence: TGTGCCAGCAGCGTAGTAGGAGGAGACTTATCAGATACGCAGTATTTT. It yields the protein CASSVVGGDLSDTQYF.

This chain joins TRBV5-1 and TRBJ2-5; the D gene is possibly TRBD2 (5 bases). The CDR3 extends over 15 amino acids. V was cut by 4 bases and J by 5 bases, with 18 bases left in between. The V gene's germline CDR1 is SGHRS and CDR2 YFSETQ. The CDR3, as DNA: TGCGCCAGCAGCACCCCCCGAGCGGTAGGGGAGACCCAGTACTTC. Translation gives CASSTPRAVGETQYF.

V and J are TRBV5-1 and TRBJ1-1; 7 nucleotides align to TRBD1. This CDR3 is 14 amino acids long. The ends lost 3 bases at V and 1 base at J; junction bases unmatched: 3. Germline V CDR1 and CDR2: SGHRS, YFSETQ. The CDR3 is CASSWDSWNTEAFF. As DNA, the CDR3 is TGCGCCAGCAGCTGGGACAGCTGGAACACTGAAGCTTTCTTT.

The V and J genes are TRBV11-2 and TRBJ2-7, with 8 bases fitting TRBD2. The CDR3 is 17 residues long. CDR1 is SGHAT, CDR2 FQNNGV, per germline. After removal of 1 base from V and 2 bases from J, the junction contained 10 bases not matched to a gene. The CDR3 loop is CASSLGSRLAKTYEQYF. The CDR3 DNA sequence: TGTGCCAGCAGCTTAGGATCTCGACTAGCGAAGACCTACGAGCAGTACTTC. The entire variable domain, with the rest obtained from reference TRBV11-2 and TRBJ2-7, is as follows: EAGVAQSPRYKIIEKRQSVAFWCNPISGHATLYWYQQILGQGPKLLIQFQNNGVVDDSQLPKDRFSAERLKGVDSTLKIQPAKLEDSAVYLCASSLGSRLAKTYEQYFGPGTRLTVT.

The rearrangement links TRBV4-3 to TRBJ1-2; 8 bases map to TRBD1. The CDR3 runs to 16 residues. V trimming: 0 bases; J trimming: 6 bases; junction bases outside the gene matches: 9. Germline loops: CDR1 LGHNA, CDR2 YSLEER. The CDR3 sequence is CASSQDDRQGYHGYTF. For the CDR3, the DNA is TGCGCCAGCAGCCAAGACGACCGACAGGGGTACCATGGCTACACCTTC.

This clone was observed a few times. The CDR3 region is CAWSVQALGNQPQHF. CDR3 nucleotides: TGTGCCTGGAGTGTACAAGCCCTAGGGAATCAGCCCCAGCATTTT. V is TRBV30 and J is TRBJ1-5; D is unclear. The CDR3 extends over 15 amino acids. V shed 0 bases and J shed 4 bases, with 13 bases lying between them. Germline loops: CDR1 GTSNPN, CDR2 SVGIG (reference sequence).

This rearrangement joins TRBV7-3 to TRBJ2-7, with D perhaps TRBD1 (6 bases). The germline gives CDR1 SGHTA, CDR2 FQGTGA. Deletions cut 5 bases from V and 1 base from J, with 15 bases between. This CDR3 has 15 amino acids. The CDR3 coding sequence is TGTGCCAGCAGCCAAGGCCCCCAGGGGTCCTACGAGCAGTACTTC. Its translation is CASSQGPQGSYEQYF. The variable domain in full, completed from reference TRBV7-3 and TRBJ2-7, reads GAGVSQTPSNKVTEKGKYVELRCDPISGHTALYWYRQSLGQGPEFLIYFQGTGAADDSGLPNDRFFAVRPEGSVSTLKIQRTERGDSAVYLCASSQGPQGSYEQYFGPGTRLTVT.

Of note for this clone: An end of the junction does not agree with germline; a read error may underlie this. V is TRBV9 and J is TRBJ2-2, with TRBD2 as a possible D gene (5 bases). The CDR3 consists of 18 residues. The germline V gene encodes CDR1 SGDLS and CDR2 YYNGEE. In nucleotides, the CDR3 is TGTGCCAGCAGCGTAGAACCTTTGTCAGGAAACCAGCGCGGGCAGCTGTTTTTT. This sequence encodes CASSVEPLSGNQRGQLFF. The complete variable domain, with remaining parts taken from reference TRBV9 and TRBJ2-2, reads DSGVTQTPKHLITATGQRVTLRCSPRSGDLSVYWYQQSLDQGLQFLIQYYNGEERAKGNILERFSAQQFPDLHSELNLSSLELGDSALYFCASSVEPLSGNQRGQLFFGEGSRLTVL.

The chain carries TRBV28 and TRBJ1-2; D is uncertain. This CDR3 contains 13 residues. Per germline, CDR1 MDHEN and CDR2 SYDVKM. V gave up 7 bases and J gave up 3 bases, with 12 bases separating them. The CDR3 region has the DNA TGTGCCAGCACCCAAGTGGCATACTATGGCTACACCTTC. Its translation is CASTQVAYYGYTF.